This T cell receptor beta chain appears in the sequencing data of a study of blood T cell repertoires in COVID-19. V dropped 5 bases and J dropped 6; count of bases not matched to a gene: 7. Germline V CDR1 and CDR2: SGHRS, YFSETQ. The CDR3 is made up of 14 amino acids. Sequencing was performed with immunoSEQ multiplex PCR; in TCRdb, only in-frame clones are kept and a portion is missing. In the table there are roughly 250,000 clones, approximately 89% of which are singletons. The chain carries TRBV5-1 and TRBJ2-7, with 11 bases matching TRBD2. The sequence was obtained from a woman in her forties or fifties with acute or convalescent COVID-19. Material: peripheral blood. The DNA of the CDR3 is TGCGCCAGCAGAATACTAGCGGGAGCGGGCGAGCAGTACTTC. It yields the protein CASRILAGAGEQYF.